The clone carrying this T cell receptor (beta chain) was detected a few times. Its antigen is not identified. MiXCR, applied by TCRdb to the RT-PCR reads, yields one record per CDR3 protein. Of 650,000 to 800,000 distinct CDR3 sequences listed, under 20% are singletons. The data were obtained in a study of response to subunit inactivated influenza vaccine. Study results and limitations: Every seasonal influenza vaccination brings in few new T cells, the authors suggested.

The CDR3 loop spans 14 amino acids. The junction had 9 bases not matched to a gene; V was cut back by 6 bases and J by 5 bases. From germline, CDR1 is DFQATT and CDR2 SNEGSKA (reference sequence). The TCR originated in a man aged 45-60 years who received an inactivated influenza vaccine. The chain employs TRBV20-1 and TRBJ2-1, with 8 bases matching TRBD1. The sample in question was PBMCs from blood, obtained 5 days after vaccination. Here the CDR3 reads CSAADGTGNNEQFF. CDR3 DNA sequence: TGCAGTGCCGCGGACGGGACAGGTAACAATGAGCAGTTCTTC.